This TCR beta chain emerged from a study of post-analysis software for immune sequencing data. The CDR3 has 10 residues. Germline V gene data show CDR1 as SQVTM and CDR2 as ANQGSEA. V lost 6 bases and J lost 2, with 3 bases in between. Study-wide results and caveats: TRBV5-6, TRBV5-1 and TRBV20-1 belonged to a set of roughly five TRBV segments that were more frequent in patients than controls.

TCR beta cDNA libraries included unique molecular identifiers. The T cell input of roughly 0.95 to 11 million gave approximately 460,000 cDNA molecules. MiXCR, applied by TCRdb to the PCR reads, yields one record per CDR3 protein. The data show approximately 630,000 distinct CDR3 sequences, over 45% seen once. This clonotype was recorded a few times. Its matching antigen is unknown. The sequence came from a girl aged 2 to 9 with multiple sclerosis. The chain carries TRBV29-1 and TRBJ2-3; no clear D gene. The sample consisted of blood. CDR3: CSVNTDTQYF. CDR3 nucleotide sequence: TGCAGCGTAAACACAGATACGCAGTATTTT.